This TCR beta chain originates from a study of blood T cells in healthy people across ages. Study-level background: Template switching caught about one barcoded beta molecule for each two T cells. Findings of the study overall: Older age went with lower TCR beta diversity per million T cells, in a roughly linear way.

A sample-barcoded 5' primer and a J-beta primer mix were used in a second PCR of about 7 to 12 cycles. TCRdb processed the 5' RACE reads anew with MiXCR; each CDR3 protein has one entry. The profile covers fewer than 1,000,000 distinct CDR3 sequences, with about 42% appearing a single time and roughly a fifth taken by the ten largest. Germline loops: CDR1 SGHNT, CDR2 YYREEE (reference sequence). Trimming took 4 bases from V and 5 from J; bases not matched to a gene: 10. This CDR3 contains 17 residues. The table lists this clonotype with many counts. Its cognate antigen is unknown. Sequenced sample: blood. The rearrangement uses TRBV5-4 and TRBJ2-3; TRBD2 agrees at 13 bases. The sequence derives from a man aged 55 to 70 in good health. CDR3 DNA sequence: TGTGCCAGCAGCCGGACTAGCGGGGGAGGATTAGGAGATACGCAGTATTTT. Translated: CASSRTSGGGLGDTQYF.